This T cell receptor beta chain was observed in a study of vaccination and CD4 T cells after COVID-19. Overall study context: Overlapping SARS-CoV-2, HCoV-NL63, HCoV-OC43 and HCoV-229E spike peptides stimulated the cells.

Indicated treatment: roughly 10-day PBMC culture with coronavirus spike peptide pools or control peptides (ViraFEST assay). In regard to this clonotype: Antigen specificity is unknown.

The V and J ends lost 4 bases and 5 bases respectively, with 7 bases between them. The CDR3 consists of 12 residues. Germline V CDR1 and CDR2: KGHDR, SFDVKD. Sequencing of cultured CD4+ T cell DNA used the Oncomine TCR Beta short-read assay. TCRdb fed the PCR reads into MiXCR, producing one record per CDR3 protein. The sample holds 16,000 or so distinct CDR3 sequences, just under 55% seen once. The chain couples TRBV24-1 to TRBJ2-5; D ambiguous. Sequenced input: CD4+ T cells from blood, cultured in vitro. The origin of this receptor is a human donor who had recovered from COVID-19. CDR3 DNA: TGTGCCACCAGTGACCCCTGGGAGACCCAGTACTTC. Protein product: CATSDPWETQYF.